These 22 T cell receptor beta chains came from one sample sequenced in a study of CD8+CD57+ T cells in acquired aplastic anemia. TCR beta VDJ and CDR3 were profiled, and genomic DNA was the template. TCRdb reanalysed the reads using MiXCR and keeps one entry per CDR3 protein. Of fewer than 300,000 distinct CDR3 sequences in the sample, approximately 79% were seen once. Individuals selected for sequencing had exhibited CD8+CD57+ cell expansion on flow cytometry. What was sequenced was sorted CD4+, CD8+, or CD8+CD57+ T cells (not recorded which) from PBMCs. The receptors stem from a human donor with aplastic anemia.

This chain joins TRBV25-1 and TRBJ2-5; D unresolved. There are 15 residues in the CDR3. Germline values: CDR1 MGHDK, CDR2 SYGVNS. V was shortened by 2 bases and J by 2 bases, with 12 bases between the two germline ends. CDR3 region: CASSEVGRLQETQYF. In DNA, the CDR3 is TGTGCCAGCAGTGAAGTGGGTCGGCTACAAGAGACCCAGTACTTC.

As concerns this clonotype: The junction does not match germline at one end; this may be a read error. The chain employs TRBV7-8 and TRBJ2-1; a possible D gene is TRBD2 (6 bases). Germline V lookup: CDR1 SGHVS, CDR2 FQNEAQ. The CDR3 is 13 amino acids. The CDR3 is CASSVAGSHDKLF. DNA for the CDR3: TGTGCCAGCAGTGTTGCGGGGAGTCATGATAAGCTGTTC.

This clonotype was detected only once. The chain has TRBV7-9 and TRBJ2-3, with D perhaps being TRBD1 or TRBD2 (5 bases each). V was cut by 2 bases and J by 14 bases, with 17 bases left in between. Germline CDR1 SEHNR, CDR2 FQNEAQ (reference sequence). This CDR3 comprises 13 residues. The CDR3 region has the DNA TGTGCCAGCAGCTTAACGAACACCGGGGCGCTGTATTTT. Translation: CASSLTNTGALYF.

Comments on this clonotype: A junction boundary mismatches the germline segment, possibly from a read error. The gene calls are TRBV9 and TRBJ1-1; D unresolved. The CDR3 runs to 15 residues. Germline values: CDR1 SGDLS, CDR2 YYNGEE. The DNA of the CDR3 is TGTGCCAGCAGCGTCGACATCGCCGGCAACACTGAACCTTTCTTT. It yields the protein CASSVDIAGNTEPFF.

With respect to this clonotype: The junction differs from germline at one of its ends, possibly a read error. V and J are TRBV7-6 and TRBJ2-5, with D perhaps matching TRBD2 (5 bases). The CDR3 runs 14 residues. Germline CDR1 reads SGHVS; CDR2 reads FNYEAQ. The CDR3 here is CASTLGSVPEAHNF. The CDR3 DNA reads TGTGCCAGCACCCTAGGGAGCGTGCCCGAGGCCCACAACTTC.

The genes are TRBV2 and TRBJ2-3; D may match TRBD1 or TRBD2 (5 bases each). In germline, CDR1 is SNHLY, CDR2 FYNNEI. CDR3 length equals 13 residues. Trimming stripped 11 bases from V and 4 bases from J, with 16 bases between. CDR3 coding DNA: TGTGCCTGTGGCGACGGGGCCTCAGATACGCAGTATTTT. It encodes CACGDGASDTQYF. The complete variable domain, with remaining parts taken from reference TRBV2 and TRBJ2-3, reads EPEVTQTPSHQVTQMGQEVILRCVPISNHLYFYWYRQILGQKVEFLVSFYNNEISEKSEIFDDQFSVERPDGSNFTLKIRSTKLEDSAMYFCACGDGASDTQYFGPGTRLTVL.

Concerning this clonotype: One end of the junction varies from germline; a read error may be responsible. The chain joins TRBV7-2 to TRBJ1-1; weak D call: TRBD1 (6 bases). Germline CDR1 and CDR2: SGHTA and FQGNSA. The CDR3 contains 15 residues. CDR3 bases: TGTGCCAGCACCCGAGATCTGACAGGAAACACTGAAGATTTCTTT. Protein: CASTRDLTGNTEDFF.

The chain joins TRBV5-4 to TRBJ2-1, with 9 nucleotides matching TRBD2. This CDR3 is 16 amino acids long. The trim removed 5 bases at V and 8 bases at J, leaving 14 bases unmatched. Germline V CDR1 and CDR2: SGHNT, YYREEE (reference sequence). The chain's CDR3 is CASRLQSSGGSDEQFF. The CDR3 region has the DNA TGTGCCAGCAGATTGCAAAGCAGCGGGGGGAGCGATGAGCAGTTCTTC. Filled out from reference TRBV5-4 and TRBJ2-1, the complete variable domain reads ETGVTQSPTHLIKTRGQQVTLRCSSQSGHNTVSWYQQALGQGPQFIFQYYREEENGRGNFPPRFSGLQFPNYSSELNVNALELDDSALYLCASRLQSSGGSDEQFFGPGTRLTVL.

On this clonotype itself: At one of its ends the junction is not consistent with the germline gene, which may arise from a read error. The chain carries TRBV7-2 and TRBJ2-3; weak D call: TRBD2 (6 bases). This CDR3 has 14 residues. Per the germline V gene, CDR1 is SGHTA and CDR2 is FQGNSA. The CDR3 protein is CASSWDSGANNEQF. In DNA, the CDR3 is TGTGCCAGCAGCTGGGATAGCGGAGCCAACAATGAGCAGTTT.

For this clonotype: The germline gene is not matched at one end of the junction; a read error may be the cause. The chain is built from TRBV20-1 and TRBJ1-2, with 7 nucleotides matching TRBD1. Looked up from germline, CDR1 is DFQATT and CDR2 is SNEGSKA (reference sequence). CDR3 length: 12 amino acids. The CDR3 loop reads CSARDRDAGYTF. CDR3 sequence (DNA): TGCAGTGCCAGAGACAGGGATGCTGGCTACACCTTC.

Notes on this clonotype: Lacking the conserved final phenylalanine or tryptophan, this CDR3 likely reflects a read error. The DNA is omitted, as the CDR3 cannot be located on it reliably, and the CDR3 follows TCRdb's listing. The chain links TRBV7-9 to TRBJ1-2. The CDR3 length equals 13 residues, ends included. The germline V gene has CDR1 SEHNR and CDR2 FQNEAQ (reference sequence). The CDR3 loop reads CASSGDGRGGSNV.

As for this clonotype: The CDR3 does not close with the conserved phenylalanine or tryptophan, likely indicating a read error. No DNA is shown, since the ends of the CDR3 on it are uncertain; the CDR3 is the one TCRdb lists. The CDR3 sequence: CASTLGGDPSGAN. The V call is TRBV7-6, the J call TRBJ1-2; the D segment call TRBD1 is taken from the table without a DNA check. The CDR3 sequence runs 13 residues, both termini included. Germline CDR1 SGHVS, CDR2 FNYEAQ.

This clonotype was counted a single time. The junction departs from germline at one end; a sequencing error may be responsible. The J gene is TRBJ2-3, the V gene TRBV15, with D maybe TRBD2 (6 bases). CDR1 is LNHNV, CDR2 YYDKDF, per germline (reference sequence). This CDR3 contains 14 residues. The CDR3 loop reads CATSIAADPDTQYF. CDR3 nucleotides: TGTGCCACCAGCATAGCGGCAGACCCAGATACCCAGTATTTT.

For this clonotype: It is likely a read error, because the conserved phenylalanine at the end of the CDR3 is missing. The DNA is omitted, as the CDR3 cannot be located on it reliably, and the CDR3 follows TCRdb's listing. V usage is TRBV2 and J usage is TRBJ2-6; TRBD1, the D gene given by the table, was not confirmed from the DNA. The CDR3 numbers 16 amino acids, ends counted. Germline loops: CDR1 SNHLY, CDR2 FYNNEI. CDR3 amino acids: CATKQVVGYEQYVGPG.

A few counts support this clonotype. CDR3 loop: CASSLRATEAFF. CDR3 nucleotide sequence: TGTGCCAGCAGCTTGCGTGCCACTGAAGCTTTCTTT. The rearrangement uses TRBV7-2 and TRBJ1-1; D is uncertain. Looked up from germline, CDR1 is SGHTA and CDR2 is FQGNSA. V shed 3 bases and J shed 4 bases, with 6 bases lying between them. The CDR3 has 12 amino acids. The full variable domain, in which reference TRBV7-2 and TRBJ1-1 provide the parts outside the CDR3, is GAGVSQSPSNKVTEKGKDVELRCDPISGHTALYWYRQSLGQGLEFLIYFQGNSAPDKSGLPSDRFSAERTGGSVSTLTIQRTQQEDSAVYLCASSLRATEAFFGQGTRLTVV.

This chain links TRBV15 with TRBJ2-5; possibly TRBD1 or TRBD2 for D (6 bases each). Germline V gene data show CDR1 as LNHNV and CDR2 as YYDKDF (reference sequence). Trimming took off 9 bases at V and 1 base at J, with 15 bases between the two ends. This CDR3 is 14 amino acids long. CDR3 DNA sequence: TGTGCCACTGCCGGGGGCTCCAGCCAAGAGACCCAGTACTTC. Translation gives CATAGGSSQETQYF.

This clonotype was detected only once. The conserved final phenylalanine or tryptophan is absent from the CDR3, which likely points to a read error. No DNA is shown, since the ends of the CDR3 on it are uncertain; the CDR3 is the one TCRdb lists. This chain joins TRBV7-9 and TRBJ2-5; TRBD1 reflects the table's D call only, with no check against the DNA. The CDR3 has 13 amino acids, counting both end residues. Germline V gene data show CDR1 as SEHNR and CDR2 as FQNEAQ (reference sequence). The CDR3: CAGQGARETHYYL.

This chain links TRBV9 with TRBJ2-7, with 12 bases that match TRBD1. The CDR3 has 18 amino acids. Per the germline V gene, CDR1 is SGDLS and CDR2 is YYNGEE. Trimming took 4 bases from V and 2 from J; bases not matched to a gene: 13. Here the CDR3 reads CASSPGTGGYGYTYEQYV. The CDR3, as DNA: TGTGCCAGCAGCCCGGGGACAGGGGGCTATGGCTACACCTACGAGCAGTACGTC.

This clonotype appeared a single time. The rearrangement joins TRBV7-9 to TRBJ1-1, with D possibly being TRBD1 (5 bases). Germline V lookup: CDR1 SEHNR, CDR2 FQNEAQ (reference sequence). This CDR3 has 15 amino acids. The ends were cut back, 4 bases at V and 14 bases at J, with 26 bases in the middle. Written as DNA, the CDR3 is TGTGCCAGCAGCTCAAAGGGTGCGGACAATGAGCAGTTCTTCTTT. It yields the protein CASSSKGADNEQFFF.

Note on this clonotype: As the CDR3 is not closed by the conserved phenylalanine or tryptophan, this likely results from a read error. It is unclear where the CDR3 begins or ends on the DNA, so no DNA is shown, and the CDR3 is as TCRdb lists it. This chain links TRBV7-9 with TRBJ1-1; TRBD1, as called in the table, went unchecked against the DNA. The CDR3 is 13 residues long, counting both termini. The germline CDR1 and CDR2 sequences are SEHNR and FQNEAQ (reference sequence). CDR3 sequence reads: CASSLVPGELVFG.

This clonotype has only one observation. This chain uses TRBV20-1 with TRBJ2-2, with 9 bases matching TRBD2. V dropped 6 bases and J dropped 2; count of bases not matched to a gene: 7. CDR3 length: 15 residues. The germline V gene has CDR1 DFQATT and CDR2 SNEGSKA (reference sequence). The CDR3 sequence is CSANLAGANTGELFF. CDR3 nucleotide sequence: TGCAGTGCGAACTTAGCGGGGGCAAACACCGGGGAGCTGTTTTTT.

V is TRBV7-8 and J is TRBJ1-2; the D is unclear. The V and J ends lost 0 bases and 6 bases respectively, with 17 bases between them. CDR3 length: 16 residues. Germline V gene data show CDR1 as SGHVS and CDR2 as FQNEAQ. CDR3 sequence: CASSLAGDPDIHGYTF. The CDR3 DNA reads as TGTGCCAGCAGCTTAGCGGGAGACCCCGATATACATGGCTACACCTTC.